This is a list of T cell receptor beta chains from one sample in a study of PD-L1 blockade in urothelial cancer. TCRdb keeps only in-frame clones here, not all; method: immunoSEQ multiplex PCR. The sample has some 49,000 clones; approximately 90% are singletons. The sequencing here drew on PBMCs, taken around atezolizumab (anti-PD-L1) treatment. These receptors were collected from a man in his fifties or sixties with urothelial cancer. Each CDR3 is given with its conserved first and last residue. The D gene is left open where the match is weak. Clone sizes are given selectively: once, few, many, or a class where the clone is expanded.

J gene: TRBJ2-3; CDR3 length: 16; D gene: TRBD2; clone size: NA; V gene: TRBV6-1; CDR3 protein: CASSELLAGSTDTQYF; CDR3 DNA: TGTGCCAGCAGTGAATTGCTAGCGGGGAGCACAGATACGCAGTATTTT
J gene: TRBJ1-2; CDR3 length: 13; D gene: NA; clone size: NA; V gene: TRBV28; CDR3 protein: CASRGGAGFGYTF; CDR3 DNA: TGTGCCAGCAGGGGGGGGGCGGGATTTGGCTACACCTTC
J gene: TRBJ1-5; CDR3 length: 14; D gene: NA; clone size: NA; V gene: TRBV9; CDR3 protein: CASSAGLTDQPQHF; CDR3 DNA: TGTGCCAGCAGCGCCGGACTTACTGATCAGCCCCAGCATTTT
J gene: TRBJ1-2; CDR3 length: 15; D gene: NA; clone size: NA; V gene: TRBV15; CDR3 protein: CATSRAPLARSGYTF; CDR3 DNA: TGTGCCACCAGCAGAGCCCCCCTGGCCAGGTCGGGCTACACCTTC
J gene: TRBJ1-2; CDR3 length: 14; D gene: NA; clone size: NA; V gene: TRBV2; CDR3 protein: CASIVEGLNYGYTF; CDR3 DNA: TGTGCCAGCATCGTAGAGGGACTGAACTATGGCTACACCTTC
J gene: TRBJ2-1; CDR3 length: 17; D gene: NA; clone size: NA; V gene: TRBV7-9; CDR3 protein: CASSFYQGQLSYNEQFF; CDR3 DNA: TGTGCCAGCAGCTTCTATCAAGGACAGCTGAGCTACAATGAGCAGTTCTTC
J gene: TRBJ1-1; CDR3 length: 14; D gene: NA; clone size: few; V gene: TRBV11-3; CDR3 protein: CASSRVTVNTEAFF; CDR3 DNA: TGTGCCAGCAGCCGCGTCACAGTGAACACTGAAGCTTTCTTT
J gene: TRBJ2-1; CDR3 length: 14; D gene: NA; clone size: once; V gene: TRBV29-1; CDR3 protein: CSVEVVAGLNEQFF; CDR3 DNA: TGCAGCGTTGAAGTCGTCGCGGGGTTAAATGAGCAGTTCTTC
J gene: TRBJ1-5; CDR3 length: 15; D gene: NA; clone size: NA; V gene: TRBV6-5; CDR3 protein: CASSKNRGGNQPQHF; CDR3 DNA: TGTGCCAGCAGCAAAAACCGGGGGGGCAATCAGCCCCAGCATTTT
J gene: TRBJ2-5; CDR3 length: 15; D gene: NA; clone size: NA; V gene: TRBV28; CDR3 protein: CASSLFMGHRETQYF; CDR3 DNA: TGTGCCAGCAGTTTATTCATGGGGCACCGGGAGACCCAGTACTTC
J gene: TRBJ1-5; CDR3 length: 15; D gene: TRBD1; clone size: NA; V gene: TRBV5-5; CDR3 protein: CASSRTGDFNQPQHF; CDR3 DNA: TGTGCCAGCAGTCGGACAGGAGATTTCAATCAGCCCCAGCATTTT
J gene: TRBJ2-3; CDR3 length: 15; D gene: TRBD2; clone size: NA; V gene: TRBV28; CDR3 protein: CASSQTSGGTYTQYF; CDR3 DNA: TGTGCCAGCAGTCAGACTAGCGGGGGGACGTATACGCAGTATTTT
J gene: TRBJ1-2; CDR3 length: 15; D gene: TRBD1; clone size: once; V gene: TRBV13; CDR3 protein: CASSLRQGINYGYTF; CDR3 DNA: TGTGCCAGCAGCTTACGACAGGGAATTAACTATGGCTACACCTTC